The T cell receptor beta chain described here comes from a study of CD8 T cell repertoires and HIV-1 epitope variants. Overall study context: Separate wells received one of Twenty-five Gag or Nef variant peptides.

The repertoire was sequenced with immunoSEQ multiplex PCR; TCRdb's copy has only in-frame clones and lacks some. Among about 95,000 clones listed, around 75% were seen once. This clone was seen a handful of times. Sequencing input: uncultured baseline CD8+ T cells from peripheral blood mononuclear cells (PBMCs). This TCR derives from a male donor with HIV.

The CDR3 loop is CASTFDRGDEQFF. Here the CDR3 DNA reads TGTGCCAGCACCTTCGACAGGGGCGATGAGCAGTTCTTC. The gene calls are TRBV6-5 and TRBJ2-1, with 8 bases lining up with TRBD1. V trimming: 7 bases; J trimming: 8 bases; junction bases outside the gene matches: 7. This CDR3 is 13 amino acids long. Germline lookup yields CDR1 MNHEY and CDR2 SVGAGI.